The 8 T cell receptor beta chains given below trace back to one sample, sequenced in a study of T cell clusters in autoimmune cytopenias. TRB was amplified by touch-down multiplex PCR, primer pools A and B combined. TCRdb re-called the multiplex PCR reads and catalogs CDR3 proteins one per entry, DNA excluded. This sample carries some 11,000 distinct CDR3 sequences, with 3% to 3.5% going to the ten biggest clones. TRB amplification used approximately 250 ng of peripheral blood genomic DNA. The sample consisted of peripheral blood. These receptors were taken from a human donor with an autoimmune cytopenia or autoimmune hepatitis (not recorded which).

This chain uses TRBV19 with TRBJ2-7; the D call from TCRdb, TRBD2, cannot be confirmed without DNA. Germline CDR1 is LNHDA and CDR2 is SQIVND (reference sequence). The CDR3 runs 16 residues. The chain's CDR3 is CASSIRADPSSYEQYF.

By frequency, this clonotype registers medium-sized. This chain uses TRBV5-6 with TRBJ2-3; TCRdb proposes TRBD1, but this gene call is untestable without DNA. The CDR3 consists of 16 residues. Per germline, CDR1 SGHDT and CDR2 YYEEEE. The CDR3 here is CASSSTGRRVTDTQYF.

The chain has TRBV12-3 or TRBV12-4 and TRBJ1-5; TCRdb selects TRBD1, and the lack of DNA leaves this call unchecked. The CDR3 has 15 amino acids. The CDR3 loop is CASSFEGRGNQPQHF.

In terms of frequency, this clonotype is medium-sized. The chain employs TRBV19 and TRBJ2-2; the D call from TCRdb, TRBD1, cannot be confirmed without DNA. This CDR3 has 13 residues. Germline-derived CDR1 and CDR2 are LNHDA and SQIVND (reference sequence). CDR3 in amino acids: CASSRQGTGELFF.

The chain is built from TRBV12-3 or TRBV12-4 and TRBJ1-6. This CDR3 comprises 17 residues. The CDR3 loop reads CASSPGTYLRGNSPLHF.

The rearrangement uses TRBV19 and TRBJ2-3; the TRBD1 assignment by TCRdb is unverifiable without DNA. Germline CDR1 reads LNHDA; CDR2 reads SQIVND (reference sequence). The CDR3 covers 15 residues. The CDR3 protein is CASSTSGYSTDTQYF.

V usage is TRBV18 and J usage is TRBJ1-5; the D call from TCRdb, TRBD1, cannot be confirmed without DNA. Germline lookup yields CDR1 KGHSH and CDR2 LQKENI. The CDR3 runs to 15 residues. CDR3 region: CASSPSQGRNQPQHF.

This clonotype registers medium-sized by frequency. The chain uses TRBV19 and TRBJ2-3. There are 15 residues in the CDR3. Germline CDR1 reads LNHDA; CDR2 reads SQIVND (reference sequence). The CDR3 here is CASSIQAVSTDTQYF.